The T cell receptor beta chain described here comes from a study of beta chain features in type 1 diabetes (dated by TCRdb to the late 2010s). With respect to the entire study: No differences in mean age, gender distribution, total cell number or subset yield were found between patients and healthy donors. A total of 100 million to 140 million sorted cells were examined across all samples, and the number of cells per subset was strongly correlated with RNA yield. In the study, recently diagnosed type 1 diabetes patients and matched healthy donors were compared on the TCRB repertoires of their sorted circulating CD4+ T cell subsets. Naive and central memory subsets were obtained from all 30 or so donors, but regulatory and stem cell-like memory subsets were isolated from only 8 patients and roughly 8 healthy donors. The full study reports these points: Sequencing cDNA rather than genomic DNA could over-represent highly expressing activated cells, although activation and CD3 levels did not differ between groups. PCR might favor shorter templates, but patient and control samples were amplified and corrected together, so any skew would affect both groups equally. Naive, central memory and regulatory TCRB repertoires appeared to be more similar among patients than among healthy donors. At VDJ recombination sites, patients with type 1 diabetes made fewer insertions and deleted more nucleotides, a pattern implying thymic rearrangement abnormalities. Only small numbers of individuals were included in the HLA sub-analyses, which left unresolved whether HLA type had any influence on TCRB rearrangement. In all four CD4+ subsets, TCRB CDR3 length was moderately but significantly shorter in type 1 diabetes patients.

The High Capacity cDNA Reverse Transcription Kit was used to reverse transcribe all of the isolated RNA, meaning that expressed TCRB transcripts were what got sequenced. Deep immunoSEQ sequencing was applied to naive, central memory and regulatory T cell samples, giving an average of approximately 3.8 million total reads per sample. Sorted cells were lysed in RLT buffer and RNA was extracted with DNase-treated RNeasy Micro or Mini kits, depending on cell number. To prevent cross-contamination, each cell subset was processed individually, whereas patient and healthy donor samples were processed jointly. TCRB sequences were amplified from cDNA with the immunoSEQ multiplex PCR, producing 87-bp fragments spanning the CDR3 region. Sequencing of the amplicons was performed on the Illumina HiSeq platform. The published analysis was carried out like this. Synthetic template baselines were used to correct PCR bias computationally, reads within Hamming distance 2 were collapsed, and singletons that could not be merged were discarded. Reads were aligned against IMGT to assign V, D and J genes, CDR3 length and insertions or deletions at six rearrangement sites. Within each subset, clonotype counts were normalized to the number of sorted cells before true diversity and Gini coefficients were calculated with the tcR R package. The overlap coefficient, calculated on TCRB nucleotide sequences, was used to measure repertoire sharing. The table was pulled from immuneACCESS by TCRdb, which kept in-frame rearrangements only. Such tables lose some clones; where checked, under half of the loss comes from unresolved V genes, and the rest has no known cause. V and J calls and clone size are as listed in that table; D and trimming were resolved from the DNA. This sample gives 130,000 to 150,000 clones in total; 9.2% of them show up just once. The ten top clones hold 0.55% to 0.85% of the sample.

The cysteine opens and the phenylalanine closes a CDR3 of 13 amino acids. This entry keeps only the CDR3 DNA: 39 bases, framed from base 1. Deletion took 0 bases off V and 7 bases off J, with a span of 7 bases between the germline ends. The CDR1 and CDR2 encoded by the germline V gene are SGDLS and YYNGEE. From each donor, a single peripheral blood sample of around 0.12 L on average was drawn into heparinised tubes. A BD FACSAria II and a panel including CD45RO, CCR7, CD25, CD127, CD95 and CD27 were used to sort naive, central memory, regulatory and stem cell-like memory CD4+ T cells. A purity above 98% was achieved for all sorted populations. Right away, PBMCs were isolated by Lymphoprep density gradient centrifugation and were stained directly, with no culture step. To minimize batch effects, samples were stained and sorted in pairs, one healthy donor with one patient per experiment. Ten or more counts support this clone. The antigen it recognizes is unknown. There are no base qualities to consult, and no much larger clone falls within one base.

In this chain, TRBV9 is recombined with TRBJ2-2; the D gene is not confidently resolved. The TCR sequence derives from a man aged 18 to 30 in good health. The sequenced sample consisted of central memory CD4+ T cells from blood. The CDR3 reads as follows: CASSVGSSGELFF. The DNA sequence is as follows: TGTGCCAGCAGCGTAGGTAGCAGCGGGGAGCTGTTTTTT.